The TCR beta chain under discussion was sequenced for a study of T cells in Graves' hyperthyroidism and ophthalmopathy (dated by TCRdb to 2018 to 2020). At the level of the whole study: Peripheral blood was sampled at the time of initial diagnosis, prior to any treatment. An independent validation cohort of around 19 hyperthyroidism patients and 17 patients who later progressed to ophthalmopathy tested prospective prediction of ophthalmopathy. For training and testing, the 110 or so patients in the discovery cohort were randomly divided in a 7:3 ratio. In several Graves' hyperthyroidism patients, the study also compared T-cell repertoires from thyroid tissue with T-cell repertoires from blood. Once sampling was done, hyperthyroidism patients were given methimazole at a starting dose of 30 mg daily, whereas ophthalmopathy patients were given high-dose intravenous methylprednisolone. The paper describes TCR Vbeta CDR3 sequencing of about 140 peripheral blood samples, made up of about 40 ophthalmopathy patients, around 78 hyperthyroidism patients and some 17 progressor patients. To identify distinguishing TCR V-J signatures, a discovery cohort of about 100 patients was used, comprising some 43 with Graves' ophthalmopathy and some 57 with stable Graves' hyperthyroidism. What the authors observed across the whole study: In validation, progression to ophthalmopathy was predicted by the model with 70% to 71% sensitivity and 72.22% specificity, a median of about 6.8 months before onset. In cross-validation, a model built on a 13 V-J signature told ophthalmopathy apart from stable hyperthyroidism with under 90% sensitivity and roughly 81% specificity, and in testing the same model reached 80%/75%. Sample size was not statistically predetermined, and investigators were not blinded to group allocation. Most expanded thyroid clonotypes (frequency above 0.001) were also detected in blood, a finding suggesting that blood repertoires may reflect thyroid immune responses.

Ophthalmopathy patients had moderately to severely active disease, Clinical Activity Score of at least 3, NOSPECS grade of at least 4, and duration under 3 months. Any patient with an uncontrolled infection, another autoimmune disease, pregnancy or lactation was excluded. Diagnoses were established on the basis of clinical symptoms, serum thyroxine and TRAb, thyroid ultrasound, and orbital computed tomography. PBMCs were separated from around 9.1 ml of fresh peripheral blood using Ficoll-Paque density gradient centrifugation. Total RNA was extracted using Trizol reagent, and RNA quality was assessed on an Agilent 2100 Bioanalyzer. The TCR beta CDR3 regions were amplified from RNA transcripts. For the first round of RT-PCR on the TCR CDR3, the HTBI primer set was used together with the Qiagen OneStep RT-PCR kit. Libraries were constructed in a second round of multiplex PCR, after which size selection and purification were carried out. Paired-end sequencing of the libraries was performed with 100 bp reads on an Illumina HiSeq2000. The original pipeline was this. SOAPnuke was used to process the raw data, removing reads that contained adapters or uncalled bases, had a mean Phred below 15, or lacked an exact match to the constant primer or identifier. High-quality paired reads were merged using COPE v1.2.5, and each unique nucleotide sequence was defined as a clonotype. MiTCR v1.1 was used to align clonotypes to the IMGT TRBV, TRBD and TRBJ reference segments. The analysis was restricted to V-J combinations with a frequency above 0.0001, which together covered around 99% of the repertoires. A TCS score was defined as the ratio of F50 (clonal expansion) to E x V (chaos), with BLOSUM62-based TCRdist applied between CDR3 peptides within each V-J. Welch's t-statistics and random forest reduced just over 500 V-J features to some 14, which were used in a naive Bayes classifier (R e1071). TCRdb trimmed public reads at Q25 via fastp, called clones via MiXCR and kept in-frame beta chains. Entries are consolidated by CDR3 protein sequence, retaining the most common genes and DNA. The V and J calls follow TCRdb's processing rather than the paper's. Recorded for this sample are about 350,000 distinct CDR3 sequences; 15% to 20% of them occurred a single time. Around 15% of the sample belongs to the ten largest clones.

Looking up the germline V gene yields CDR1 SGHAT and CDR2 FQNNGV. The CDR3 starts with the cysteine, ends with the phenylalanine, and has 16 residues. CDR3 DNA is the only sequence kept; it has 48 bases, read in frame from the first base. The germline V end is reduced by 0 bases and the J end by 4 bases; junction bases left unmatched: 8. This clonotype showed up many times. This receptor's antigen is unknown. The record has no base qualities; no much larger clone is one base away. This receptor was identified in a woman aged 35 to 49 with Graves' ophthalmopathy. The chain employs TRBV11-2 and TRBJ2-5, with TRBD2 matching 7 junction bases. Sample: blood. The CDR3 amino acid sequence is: CASSLDLPGGGETQYF. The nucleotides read TGTGCCAGCAGCTTAGATCTCCCGGGGGGTGGAGAGACCCAGTACTTC.